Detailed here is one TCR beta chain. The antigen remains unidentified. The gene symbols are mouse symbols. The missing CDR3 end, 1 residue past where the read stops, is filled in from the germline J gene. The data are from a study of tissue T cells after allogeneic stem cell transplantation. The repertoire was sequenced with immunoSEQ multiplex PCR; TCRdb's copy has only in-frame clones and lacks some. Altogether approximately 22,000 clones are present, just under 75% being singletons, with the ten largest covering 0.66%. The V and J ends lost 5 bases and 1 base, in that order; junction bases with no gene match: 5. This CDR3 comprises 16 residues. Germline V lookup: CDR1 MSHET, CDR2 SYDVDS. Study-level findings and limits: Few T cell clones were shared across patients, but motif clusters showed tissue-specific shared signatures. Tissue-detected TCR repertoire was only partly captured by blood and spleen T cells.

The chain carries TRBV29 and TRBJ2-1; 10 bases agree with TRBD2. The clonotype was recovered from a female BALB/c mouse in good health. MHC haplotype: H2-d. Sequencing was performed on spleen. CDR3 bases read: TGTGCTAGCAGTCCCGGGACTGGGGAAAACTATGCTGAGCAGTTC. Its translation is CASSPGTGENYAEQF. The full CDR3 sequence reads CASSPGTGENYAEQFF.